The rows below give T cell receptor beta chains drawn from one sample of a study of blood T cells in healthy people across ages. TCRdb re-called the 5' RACE reads with MiXCR, one entry per CDR3 protein. The repertoire holds nearly 800,000 distinct CDR3 sequences, with about 25% as singletons. This same sample was also taken into another study, of T cells of mothers and their children.

The sequencing input was blood. All receptors come from a boy younger than 18 in good health. Both conserved end residues are part of each CDR3. The order of the fields is J gene, V gene, CDR3 protein.

j_gene: TRBJ2-7
v_gene: TRBV4-3
CDR3aa: CASSQDPYAGGTDEQYF

j_gene: TRBJ2-3
v_gene: TRBV6-5
CDR3aa: CASRPLGLAGGGDTQYF

j_gene: -
v_gene: TRBV27
CDR3aa: CASSHLANQETQYF

j_gene: TRBJ2-5
v_gene: TRBV12-3/TRBV12-4
CDR3aa: CAIRPQGRGETQYF

j_gene: TRBJ2-7
v_gene: TRBV29-1
CDR3aa: CSVEDRPNYEQYF

j_gene: TRBJ2-3
v_gene: TRBV7-2
CDR3aa: CASSLWTGEGPDTQYF

j_gene: -
v_gene: TRBV6-5
CDR3aa: CASSSGLAKQFF

j_gene: -
v_gene: TRBV5-1
CDR3aa: CASSLEGANEQFF

j_gene: TRBJ2-5
v_gene: TRBV5-1
CDR3aa: CASSSGRTGGSETQYF

j_gene: -
v_gene: TRBV28
CDR3aa: CASSRSVGDVSYEQYF

j_gene: TRBJ2-7
v_gene: TRBV20-1
CDR3aa: CSAISGASYEQYF

j_gene: TRBJ1-5
v_gene: TRBV6-2/TRBV6-3
CDR3aa: CACRPTWEGRIQPQHF

j_gene: TRBJ1-1
v_gene: TRBV6-2/TRBV6-3
CDR3aa: CASTLPGRPAEAFF

j_gene: TRBJ1-6
v_gene: TRBV12-3/TRBV12-4
CDR3aa: CASTWTTIDNSPLHF

j_gene: TRBJ2-2
v_gene: TRBV19
CDR3aa: CASSIPGQLVTGELFF

j_gene: TRBJ2-3
v_gene: TRBV20-1
CDR3aa: CSARDPGGSGETQYF

j_gene: TRBJ2-5
v_gene: TRBV28
CDR3aa: CASSFAGTEYQETQYF

j_gene: TRBJ1-1
v_gene: TRBV12-3/TRBV12-4
CDR3aa: CASRSGLMNTEAFF

j_gene: TRBJ2-4
v_gene: TRBV28
CDR3aa: CASSLTPGAKNIQYF

j_gene: TRBJ2-3
v_gene: TRBV5-4
CDR3aa: CASSLKTVNTDTQYF

j_gene: -
v_gene: TRBV20-1
CDR3aa: CSASHAGLAGRNEQFF

j_gene: TRBJ2-2
v_gene: TRBV29-1
CDR3aa: CSVEEVQGTGELFF

j_gene: TRBJ1-3
v_gene: TRBV7-2
CDR3aa: CASRVDSGNTIYF

j_gene: TRBJ2-2
v_gene: TRBV29-1
CDR3aa: CSVSTGTSFTGELFF